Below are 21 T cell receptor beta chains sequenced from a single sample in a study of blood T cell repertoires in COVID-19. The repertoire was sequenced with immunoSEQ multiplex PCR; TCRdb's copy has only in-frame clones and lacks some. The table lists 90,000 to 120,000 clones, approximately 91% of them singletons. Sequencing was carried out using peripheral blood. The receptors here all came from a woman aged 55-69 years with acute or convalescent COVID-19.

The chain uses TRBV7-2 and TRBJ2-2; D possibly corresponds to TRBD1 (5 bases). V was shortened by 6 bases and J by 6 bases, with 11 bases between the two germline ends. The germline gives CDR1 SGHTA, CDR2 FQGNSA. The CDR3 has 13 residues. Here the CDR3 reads CASSRDRAGELFF. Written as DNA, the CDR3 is TGTGCCAGCAGTCGCGACAGAGCCGGGGAGCTGTTTTTT.

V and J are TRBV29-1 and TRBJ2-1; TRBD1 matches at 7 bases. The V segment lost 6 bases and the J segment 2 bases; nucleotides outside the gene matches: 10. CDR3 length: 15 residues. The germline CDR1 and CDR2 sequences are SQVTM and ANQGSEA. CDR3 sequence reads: CSVDRSGPPYNEQFF. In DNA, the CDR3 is TGCAGCGTGGACAGGAGTGGCCCACCCTACAATGAGCAGTTCTTC.

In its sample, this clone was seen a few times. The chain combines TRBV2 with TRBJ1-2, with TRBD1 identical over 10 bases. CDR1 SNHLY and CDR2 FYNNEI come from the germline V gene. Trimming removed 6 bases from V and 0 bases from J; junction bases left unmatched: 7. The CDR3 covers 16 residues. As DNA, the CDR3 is TGTGCCAGCAGCCCGGACAGGGGGGGAGCTAACTATGGCTACACCTTC. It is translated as CASSPDRGGANYGYTF.

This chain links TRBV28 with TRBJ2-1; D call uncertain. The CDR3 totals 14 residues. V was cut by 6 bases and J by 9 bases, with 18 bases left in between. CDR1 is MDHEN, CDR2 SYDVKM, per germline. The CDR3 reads CASSTPQSRGEQFF. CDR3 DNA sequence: TGTGCCAGCAGCACCCCCCAGTCCCGCGGTGAGCAGTTCTTC.

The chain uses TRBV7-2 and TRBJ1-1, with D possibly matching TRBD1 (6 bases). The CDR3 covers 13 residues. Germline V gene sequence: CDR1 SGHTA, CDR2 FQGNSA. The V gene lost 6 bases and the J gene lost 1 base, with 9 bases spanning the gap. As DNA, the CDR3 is TGTGCCAGCAGGAGAGGGGGGAACACTGAAGCTTTCTTT. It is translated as CASRRGGNTEAFF. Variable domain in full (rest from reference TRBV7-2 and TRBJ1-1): GAGVSQSPSNKVTEKGKDVELRCDPISGHTALYWYRQSLGQGLEFLIYFQGNSAPDKSGLPSDRFSAERTGGSVSTLTIQRTQQEDSAVYLCASRRGGNTEAFFGQGTRLTVV.

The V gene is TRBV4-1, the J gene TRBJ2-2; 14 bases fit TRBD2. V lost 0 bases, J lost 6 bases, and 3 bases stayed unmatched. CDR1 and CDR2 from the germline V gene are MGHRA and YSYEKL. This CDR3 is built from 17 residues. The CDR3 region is CASSQEGTSGSPGELFF. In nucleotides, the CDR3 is TGCGCCAGCAGCCAAGAGGGGACTAGCGGGAGTCCCGGGGAGCTGTTTTTT.

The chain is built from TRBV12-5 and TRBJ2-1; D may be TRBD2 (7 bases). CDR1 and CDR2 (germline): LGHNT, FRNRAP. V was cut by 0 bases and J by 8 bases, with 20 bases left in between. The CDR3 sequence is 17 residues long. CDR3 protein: CASGLVQGGRAVHEQFF. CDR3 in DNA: TGTGCTAGTGGTTTGGTACAGGGCGGGAGAGCAGTCCATGAGCAGTTCTTC.

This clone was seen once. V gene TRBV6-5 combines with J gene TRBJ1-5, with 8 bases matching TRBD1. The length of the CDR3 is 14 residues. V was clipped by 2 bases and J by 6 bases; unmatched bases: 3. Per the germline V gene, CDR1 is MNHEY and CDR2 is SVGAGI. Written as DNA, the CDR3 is TGTGCCAGCAGTTACGGGACAGGACTTCAGCCCCAGCATTTT. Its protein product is CASSYGTGLQPQHF.

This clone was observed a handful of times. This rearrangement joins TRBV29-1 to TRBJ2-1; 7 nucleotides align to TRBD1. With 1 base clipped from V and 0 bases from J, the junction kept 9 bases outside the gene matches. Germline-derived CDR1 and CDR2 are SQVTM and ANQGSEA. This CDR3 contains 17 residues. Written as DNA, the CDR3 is TGCAGCGTTGAAGGAGCGACAGGGTGGAGCTCCTACAATGAGCAGTTCTTC. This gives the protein CSVEGATGWSSYNEQFF.

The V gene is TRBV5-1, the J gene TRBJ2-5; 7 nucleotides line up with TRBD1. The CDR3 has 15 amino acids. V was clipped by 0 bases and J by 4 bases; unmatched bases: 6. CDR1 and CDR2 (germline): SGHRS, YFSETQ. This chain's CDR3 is CASSLDTRGSETQYF. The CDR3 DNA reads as TGCGCCAGCAGCTTGGATACCAGGGGGTCAGAGACCCAGTACTTC. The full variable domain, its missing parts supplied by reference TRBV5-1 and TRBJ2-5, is KAGVTQTPRYLIKTRGQQVTLSCSPISGHRSVSWYQQTPGQGLQFLFEYFSETQRNKGNFPGRFSGRQFSNSRSEMNVSTLELGDSALYLCASSLDTRGSETQYFGPGTRLLVL.

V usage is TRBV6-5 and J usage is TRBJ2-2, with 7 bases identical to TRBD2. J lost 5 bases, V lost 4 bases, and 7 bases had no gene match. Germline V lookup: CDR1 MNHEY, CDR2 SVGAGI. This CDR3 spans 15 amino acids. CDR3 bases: TGTGCCAGCAGTTTCAGGCGGCGGGGGACCGGGGAGCTGTTTTTT. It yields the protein CASSFRRRGTGELFF.

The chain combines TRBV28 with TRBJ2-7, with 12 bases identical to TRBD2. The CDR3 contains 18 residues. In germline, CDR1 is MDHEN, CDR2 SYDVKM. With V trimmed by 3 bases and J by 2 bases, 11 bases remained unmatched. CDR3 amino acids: CASSFIRGSSGRAYEQYF. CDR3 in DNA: TGTGCCAGCAGTTTTATAAGGGGCTCTAGCGGGAGGGCCTACGAGCAGTACTTC.

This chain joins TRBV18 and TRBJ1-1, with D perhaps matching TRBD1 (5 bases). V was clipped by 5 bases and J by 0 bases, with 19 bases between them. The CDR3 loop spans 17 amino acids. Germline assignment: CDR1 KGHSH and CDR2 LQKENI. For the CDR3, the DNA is TGTGCCAGCTCAAAATCAACCGGGGGACTGATGAACACTGAAGCTTTCTTT. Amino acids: CASSKSTGGLMNTEAFF.

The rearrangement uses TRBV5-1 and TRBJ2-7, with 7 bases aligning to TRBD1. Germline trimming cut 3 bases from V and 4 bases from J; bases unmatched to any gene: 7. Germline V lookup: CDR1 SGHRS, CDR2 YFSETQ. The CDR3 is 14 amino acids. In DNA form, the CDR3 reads TGCGCCAGCAGCTCGGACAGGCCACCTTACGAGCAGTACTTC. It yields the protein CASSSDRPPYEQYF.

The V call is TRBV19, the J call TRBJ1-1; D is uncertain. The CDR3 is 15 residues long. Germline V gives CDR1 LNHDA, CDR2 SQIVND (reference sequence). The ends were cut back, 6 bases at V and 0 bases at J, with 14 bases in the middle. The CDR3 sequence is CASSHPWSVNTEAFF. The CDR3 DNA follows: TGTGCCAGTAGCCACCCCTGGTCGGTGAACACTGAAGCTTTCTTT.

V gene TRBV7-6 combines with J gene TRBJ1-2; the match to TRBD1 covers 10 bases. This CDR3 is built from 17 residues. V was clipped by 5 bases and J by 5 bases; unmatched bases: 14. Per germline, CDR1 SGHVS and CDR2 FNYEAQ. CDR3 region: CASSRRERTGGIYGYTF. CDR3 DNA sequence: TGTGCCAGCAGCAGACGGGAAAGGACAGGGGGGATTTATGGCTACACCTTC.

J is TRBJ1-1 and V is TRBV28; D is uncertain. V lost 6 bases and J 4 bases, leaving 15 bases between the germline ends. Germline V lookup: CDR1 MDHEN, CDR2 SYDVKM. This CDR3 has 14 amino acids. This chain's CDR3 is CASRPGRPGTEAFF. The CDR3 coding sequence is TGTGCCAGCAGACCTGGGAGGCCGGGCACTGAAGCTTTCTTT.

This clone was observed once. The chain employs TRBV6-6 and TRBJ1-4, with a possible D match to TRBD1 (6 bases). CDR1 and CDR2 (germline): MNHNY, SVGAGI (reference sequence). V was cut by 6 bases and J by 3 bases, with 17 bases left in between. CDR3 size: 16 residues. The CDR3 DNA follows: TGTGCCAGCAGCTACACTTTCCGGACAGCTAATGAAAAACTGTTTTTT. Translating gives CASSYTFRTANEKLFF.

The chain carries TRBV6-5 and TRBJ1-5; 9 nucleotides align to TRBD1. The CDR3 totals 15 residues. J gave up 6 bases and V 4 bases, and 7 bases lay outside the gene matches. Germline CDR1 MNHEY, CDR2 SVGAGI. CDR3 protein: CASSLVSGQGQPQHF. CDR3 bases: TGTGCCAGCAGTTTAGTTTCGGGACAGGGTCAGCCCCAGCATTTT.

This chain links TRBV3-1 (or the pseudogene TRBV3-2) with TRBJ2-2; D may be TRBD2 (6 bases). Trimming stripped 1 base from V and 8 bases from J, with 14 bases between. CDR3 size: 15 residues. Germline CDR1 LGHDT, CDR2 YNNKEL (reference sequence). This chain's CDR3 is CASSQARGLVGELFF. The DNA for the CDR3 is TGTGCCAGCAGCCAAGCGCGGGGCCTAGTGGGGGAGCTGTTTTTT.

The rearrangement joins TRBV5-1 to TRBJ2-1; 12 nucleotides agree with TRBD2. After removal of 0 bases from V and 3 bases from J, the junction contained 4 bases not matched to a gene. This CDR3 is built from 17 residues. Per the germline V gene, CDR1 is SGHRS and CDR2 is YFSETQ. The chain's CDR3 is CASSLALTSGSYNEQFF. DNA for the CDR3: TGCGCCAGCAGCTTGGCCTTGACTAGCGGGAGCTACAATGAGCAGTTCTTC.